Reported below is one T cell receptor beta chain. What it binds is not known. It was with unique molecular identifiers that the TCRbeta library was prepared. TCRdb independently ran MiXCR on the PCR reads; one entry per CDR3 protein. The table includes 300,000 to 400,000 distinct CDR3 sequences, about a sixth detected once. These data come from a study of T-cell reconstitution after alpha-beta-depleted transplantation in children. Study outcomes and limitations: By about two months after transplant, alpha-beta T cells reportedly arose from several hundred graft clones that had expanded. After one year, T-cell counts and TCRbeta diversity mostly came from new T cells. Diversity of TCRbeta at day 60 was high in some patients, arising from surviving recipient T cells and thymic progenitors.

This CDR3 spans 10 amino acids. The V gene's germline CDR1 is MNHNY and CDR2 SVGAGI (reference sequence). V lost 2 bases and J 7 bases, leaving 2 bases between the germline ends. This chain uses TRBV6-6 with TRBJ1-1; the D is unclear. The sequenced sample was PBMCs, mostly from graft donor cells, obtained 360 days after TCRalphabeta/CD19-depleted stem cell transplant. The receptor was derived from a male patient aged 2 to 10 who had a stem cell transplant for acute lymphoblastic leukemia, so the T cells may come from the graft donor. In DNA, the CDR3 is TGTGCCAGCAGTTACGGTGAAGCTTTCTTT. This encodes CASSYGEAFF.